This is a list of T cell receptor beta chains from one sample in a study of blood T cells in healthy people across ages. TCRdb reanalysed the 5' RACE reads using MiXCR and keeps one entry per CDR3 protein. The sample records under 1,100,000 distinct CDR3 sequences, 20% to 25% being singletons. The sample was also reused in another study, on T cells of mothers and their children.

The source material was blood. Source of these receptors: a girl aged 2 to 10 in good health. CDR3s include the opening cysteine and the closing phenylalanine or tryptophan. A D gene is named only where the DNA matches it firmly. Where a row states a size, it is once, few, many or the class of an expanded clone; other rows omit it.

size: few; D: -; J: TRBJ2-5; V: TRBV4-2; CDR3: CASSQNILREQYF; DNA: TGTGCCAGCAGCCAAAACATACTACGGGAGCAGTACTTC
size: -; D: TRBD1; J: TRBJ2-7; V: TRBV7-2; CDR3: CASSFTGDPRNEQYF; DNA: TGTGCCAGCAGCTTCACAGGGGACCCACGGAACGAGCAGTACTTC
size: many; D: -; J: TRBJ1-1; V: TRBV27; CDR3: CASSLSGGDTEAFF; DNA: TGCGCCAGCAGCTTGTCAGGAGGTGACACTGAAGCTTTCTTT
size: -; D: -; J: TRBJ2-1; V: TRBV6-5; CDR3: CASSPSEYSAHEQFF; DNA: TGTGCCAGCAGCCCGTCCGAGTATTCAGCCCATGAGCAGTTCTTC
size: few; D: -; J: TRBJ1-1; V: TRBV9; CDR3: CASSVVSDTEAFF; DNA: TGTGCCAGCAGCGTAGTCTCGGACACTGAAGCTTTCTTT
size: -; D: -; J: TRBJ2-7; V: TRBV29-1; CDR3: CSVEDDSYEQYF; DNA: TGCAGCGTTGAAGACGACAGTTACGAGCAGTACTTC
size: few; D: -; J: TRBJ1-2; V: TRBV3-1; CDR3: CASSQEGGVGYTF; DNA: TGTGCCAGCAGCCAAGAAGGAGGTGTTGGCTACACCTTC
size: -; D: -; J: TRBJ2-1; V: TRBV11-2; CDR3: CASKAGPPEEQFF; DNA: TGTGCCAGCAAGGCGGGACCTCCGGAGGAGCAGTTCTTC
size: few; D: TRBD1; J: TRBJ2-3; V: TRBV18; CDR3: CASSPRDRTTDTQYF; DNA: TGTGCCAGCTCACCACGGGACAGGACCACAGATACGCAGTATTTT
size: few; D: -; J: TRBJ2-1; V: TRBV12-3/TRBV12-4; CDR3: CASSGFNDEQFF; DNA: TGTGCCAGCAGTGGCTTCAACGATGAGCAGTTCTTC
size: -; D: TRBD2; J: TRBJ2-7; V: TRBV20-1; CDR3: CSARGLADSSYEQYF; DNA: TGCAGTGCTAGGGGACTAGCGGATAGCTCCTACGAGCAGTACTTC
size: few; D: -; J: TRBJ2-7; V: TRBV20-1; CDR3: CSAAPRQTSYEQYF; DNA: TGCAGTGCTGCTCCCAGACAGACTTCCTACGAGCAGTACTTC
size: few; D: -; J: TRBJ2-1; V: TRBV9; CDR3: CASSVVGSPHNEQFF; DNA: TGTGCCAGCAGCGTAGTGGGCAGTCCCCACAATGAGCAGTTCTTC
size: few; D: TRBD1; J: TRBJ1-3; V: TRBV6-1; CDR3: CASRGSTGRNTIYF; DNA: TGTGCCAGCAGAGGTTCGACAGGGAGGAACACCATATATTTT
size: -; D: -; J: TRBJ2-7; V: TRBV6-1; CDR3: CASKPPVGAIEQYF; DNA: TGTGCCAGCAAGCCCCCGGTCGGGGCCATCGAGCAGTACTTC